Here is one T cell receptor (beta chain) with its context. Its antigen is unknown. This entry comes from a study of shared clonotypes between healthy human individuals. Study-wide context: Researchers drew samples from a couple of women and a few men aged 18 to 49. Whole-study findings and limits: Deeper or shallower sequencing was expected to change how clonotypes are shared among donors. Larger estimated richness was generally recorded for naive subsets relative to memory subsets.

Each subset's genomic DNA was split evenly across several immunoSEQ plates. The assay was immunoSEQ multiplex PCR, and TCRdb's table has in-frame clones only and misses some. This table has 900,000 to 1,200,000 clones, 75% to 80% appearing once. The CDR3 has 14 residues. V was trimmed by 5 bases and J by 0 bases, leaving 10 bases between them. Per the germline V gene, CDR1 is KGHSH and CDR2 is LQKENI. The sequence was collected from a man aged 18 to 30 in good health. Some clones in this sample may be carry-over from other donors' samples. The sequencing input was memory CD4+ T cells from PBMCs. The subset: CD45RA-negative fraction. The genes are TRBV18 and TRBJ2-5; perhaps TRBD2 as D (6 bases). CDR3 loop: CASSRDSYQETQYF. The CDR3 bases are TGTGCCAGCTCAAGGGACTCCTACCAAGAGACCCAGTACTTC.